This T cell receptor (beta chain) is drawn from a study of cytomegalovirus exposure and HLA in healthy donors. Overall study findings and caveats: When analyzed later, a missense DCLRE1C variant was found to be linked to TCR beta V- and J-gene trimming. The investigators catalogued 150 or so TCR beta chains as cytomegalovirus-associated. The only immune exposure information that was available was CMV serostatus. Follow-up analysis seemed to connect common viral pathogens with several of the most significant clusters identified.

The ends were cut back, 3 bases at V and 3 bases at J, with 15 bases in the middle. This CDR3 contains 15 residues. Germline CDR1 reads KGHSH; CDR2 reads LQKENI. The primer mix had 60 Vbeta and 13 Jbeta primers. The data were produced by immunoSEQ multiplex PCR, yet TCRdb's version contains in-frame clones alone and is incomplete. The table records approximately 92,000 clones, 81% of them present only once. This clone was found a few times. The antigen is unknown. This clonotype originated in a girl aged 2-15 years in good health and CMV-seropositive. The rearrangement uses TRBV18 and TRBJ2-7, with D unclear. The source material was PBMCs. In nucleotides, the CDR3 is TGTGCCAGCTCACCCGGCTGGTCAGGTCGCTACGAGCAGTACTTC. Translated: CASSPGWSGRYEQYF.